This TCR beta chain was captured by sequencing in a study of CD8+CD57+ T cells in acquired aplastic anemia. On the study more broadly: Sorted CD4+ plus CD8+ cells gave DNA averaging approximately 3.2 ug. Study-level findings and limits: Overlap between patients and controls comprised just under 30 CD8+ CDR3 sequences.

This CDR3 spans 16 amino acids. V shed 4 bases, J shed 2 bases, and the junction held 6 bases outside the gene matches. Germline CDR1 and CDR2: LNHDA and SQIVND (reference sequence). Sequencing was done on patients that had shown CD8+CD57+ cell expansion by flow cytometry. Diagnosis of severe acquired aplastic anemia applied to all patients. At least ten counts were recorded for this clonotype. Its specificity is unknown. Profiles of TCR beta VDJ and CDR3 were generated from a genomic DNA template. From the reads, TCRdb called clonotypes with MiXCR, one entry per CDR3 protein. The table shows about 160,000 distinct CDR3 sequences, with 40% to 55% occurring only once.

The TCR comes from a human donor with aplastic anemia. Sample: sorted CD4+, CD8+, or CD8+CD57+ T cells (not recorded which) from PBMCs. The V gene is TRBV19, the J gene TRBJ1-3; 9 nucleotides line up with TRBD1. The CDR3 is CASSTRRTGAGNTIYF. In DNA form, the CDR3 reads TGTGCCAGTAGTACGCGTCGGACAGGGGCTGGAAACACCATATATTTT. The full variable domain, completed using reference TRBV19 and TRBJ1-3, is DGGITQSPKYLFRKEGQNVTLSCEQNLNHDAMYWYRQDPGQGLRLIYYSQIVNDFQKGDIAEGYSVSREKKESFPLTVTSAQKNPTAFYLCASSTRRTGAGNTIYFGEGSWLTVV.